This T cell receptor beta chain was sequenced in a study of T cell repertoires in cytomegalovirus infection. This clonotype showed up just a few times. Via MiXCR, TCRdb re-called the reads, giving one row per CDR3 protein. Here the sample spans 560,000 or so distinct CDR3 sequences, 16% being singletons. The ends were cut back, 0 bases at V and 3 bases at J, with 12 bases in the middle. Germline V gene lookup returns CDR1 SQVTM and CDR2 ANQGSEA. The CDR3 is made up of 14 amino acids. The chain uses TRBV29-1 and TRBJ2-7, with D perhaps matching TRBD1 or TRBD2 (6 bases each). This clonotype was obtained from a human donor in good health (CMV status not recorded). Some clones in this sample may be carry-over from other donors' samples. The sequencing input was CD8+ T cells from PBMCs. The CDR3: CSVEDGGPYYEQYF. CDR3 nucleotides: TGCAGCGTTGAAGACGGGGGCCCGTACTACGAGCAGTACTTC.